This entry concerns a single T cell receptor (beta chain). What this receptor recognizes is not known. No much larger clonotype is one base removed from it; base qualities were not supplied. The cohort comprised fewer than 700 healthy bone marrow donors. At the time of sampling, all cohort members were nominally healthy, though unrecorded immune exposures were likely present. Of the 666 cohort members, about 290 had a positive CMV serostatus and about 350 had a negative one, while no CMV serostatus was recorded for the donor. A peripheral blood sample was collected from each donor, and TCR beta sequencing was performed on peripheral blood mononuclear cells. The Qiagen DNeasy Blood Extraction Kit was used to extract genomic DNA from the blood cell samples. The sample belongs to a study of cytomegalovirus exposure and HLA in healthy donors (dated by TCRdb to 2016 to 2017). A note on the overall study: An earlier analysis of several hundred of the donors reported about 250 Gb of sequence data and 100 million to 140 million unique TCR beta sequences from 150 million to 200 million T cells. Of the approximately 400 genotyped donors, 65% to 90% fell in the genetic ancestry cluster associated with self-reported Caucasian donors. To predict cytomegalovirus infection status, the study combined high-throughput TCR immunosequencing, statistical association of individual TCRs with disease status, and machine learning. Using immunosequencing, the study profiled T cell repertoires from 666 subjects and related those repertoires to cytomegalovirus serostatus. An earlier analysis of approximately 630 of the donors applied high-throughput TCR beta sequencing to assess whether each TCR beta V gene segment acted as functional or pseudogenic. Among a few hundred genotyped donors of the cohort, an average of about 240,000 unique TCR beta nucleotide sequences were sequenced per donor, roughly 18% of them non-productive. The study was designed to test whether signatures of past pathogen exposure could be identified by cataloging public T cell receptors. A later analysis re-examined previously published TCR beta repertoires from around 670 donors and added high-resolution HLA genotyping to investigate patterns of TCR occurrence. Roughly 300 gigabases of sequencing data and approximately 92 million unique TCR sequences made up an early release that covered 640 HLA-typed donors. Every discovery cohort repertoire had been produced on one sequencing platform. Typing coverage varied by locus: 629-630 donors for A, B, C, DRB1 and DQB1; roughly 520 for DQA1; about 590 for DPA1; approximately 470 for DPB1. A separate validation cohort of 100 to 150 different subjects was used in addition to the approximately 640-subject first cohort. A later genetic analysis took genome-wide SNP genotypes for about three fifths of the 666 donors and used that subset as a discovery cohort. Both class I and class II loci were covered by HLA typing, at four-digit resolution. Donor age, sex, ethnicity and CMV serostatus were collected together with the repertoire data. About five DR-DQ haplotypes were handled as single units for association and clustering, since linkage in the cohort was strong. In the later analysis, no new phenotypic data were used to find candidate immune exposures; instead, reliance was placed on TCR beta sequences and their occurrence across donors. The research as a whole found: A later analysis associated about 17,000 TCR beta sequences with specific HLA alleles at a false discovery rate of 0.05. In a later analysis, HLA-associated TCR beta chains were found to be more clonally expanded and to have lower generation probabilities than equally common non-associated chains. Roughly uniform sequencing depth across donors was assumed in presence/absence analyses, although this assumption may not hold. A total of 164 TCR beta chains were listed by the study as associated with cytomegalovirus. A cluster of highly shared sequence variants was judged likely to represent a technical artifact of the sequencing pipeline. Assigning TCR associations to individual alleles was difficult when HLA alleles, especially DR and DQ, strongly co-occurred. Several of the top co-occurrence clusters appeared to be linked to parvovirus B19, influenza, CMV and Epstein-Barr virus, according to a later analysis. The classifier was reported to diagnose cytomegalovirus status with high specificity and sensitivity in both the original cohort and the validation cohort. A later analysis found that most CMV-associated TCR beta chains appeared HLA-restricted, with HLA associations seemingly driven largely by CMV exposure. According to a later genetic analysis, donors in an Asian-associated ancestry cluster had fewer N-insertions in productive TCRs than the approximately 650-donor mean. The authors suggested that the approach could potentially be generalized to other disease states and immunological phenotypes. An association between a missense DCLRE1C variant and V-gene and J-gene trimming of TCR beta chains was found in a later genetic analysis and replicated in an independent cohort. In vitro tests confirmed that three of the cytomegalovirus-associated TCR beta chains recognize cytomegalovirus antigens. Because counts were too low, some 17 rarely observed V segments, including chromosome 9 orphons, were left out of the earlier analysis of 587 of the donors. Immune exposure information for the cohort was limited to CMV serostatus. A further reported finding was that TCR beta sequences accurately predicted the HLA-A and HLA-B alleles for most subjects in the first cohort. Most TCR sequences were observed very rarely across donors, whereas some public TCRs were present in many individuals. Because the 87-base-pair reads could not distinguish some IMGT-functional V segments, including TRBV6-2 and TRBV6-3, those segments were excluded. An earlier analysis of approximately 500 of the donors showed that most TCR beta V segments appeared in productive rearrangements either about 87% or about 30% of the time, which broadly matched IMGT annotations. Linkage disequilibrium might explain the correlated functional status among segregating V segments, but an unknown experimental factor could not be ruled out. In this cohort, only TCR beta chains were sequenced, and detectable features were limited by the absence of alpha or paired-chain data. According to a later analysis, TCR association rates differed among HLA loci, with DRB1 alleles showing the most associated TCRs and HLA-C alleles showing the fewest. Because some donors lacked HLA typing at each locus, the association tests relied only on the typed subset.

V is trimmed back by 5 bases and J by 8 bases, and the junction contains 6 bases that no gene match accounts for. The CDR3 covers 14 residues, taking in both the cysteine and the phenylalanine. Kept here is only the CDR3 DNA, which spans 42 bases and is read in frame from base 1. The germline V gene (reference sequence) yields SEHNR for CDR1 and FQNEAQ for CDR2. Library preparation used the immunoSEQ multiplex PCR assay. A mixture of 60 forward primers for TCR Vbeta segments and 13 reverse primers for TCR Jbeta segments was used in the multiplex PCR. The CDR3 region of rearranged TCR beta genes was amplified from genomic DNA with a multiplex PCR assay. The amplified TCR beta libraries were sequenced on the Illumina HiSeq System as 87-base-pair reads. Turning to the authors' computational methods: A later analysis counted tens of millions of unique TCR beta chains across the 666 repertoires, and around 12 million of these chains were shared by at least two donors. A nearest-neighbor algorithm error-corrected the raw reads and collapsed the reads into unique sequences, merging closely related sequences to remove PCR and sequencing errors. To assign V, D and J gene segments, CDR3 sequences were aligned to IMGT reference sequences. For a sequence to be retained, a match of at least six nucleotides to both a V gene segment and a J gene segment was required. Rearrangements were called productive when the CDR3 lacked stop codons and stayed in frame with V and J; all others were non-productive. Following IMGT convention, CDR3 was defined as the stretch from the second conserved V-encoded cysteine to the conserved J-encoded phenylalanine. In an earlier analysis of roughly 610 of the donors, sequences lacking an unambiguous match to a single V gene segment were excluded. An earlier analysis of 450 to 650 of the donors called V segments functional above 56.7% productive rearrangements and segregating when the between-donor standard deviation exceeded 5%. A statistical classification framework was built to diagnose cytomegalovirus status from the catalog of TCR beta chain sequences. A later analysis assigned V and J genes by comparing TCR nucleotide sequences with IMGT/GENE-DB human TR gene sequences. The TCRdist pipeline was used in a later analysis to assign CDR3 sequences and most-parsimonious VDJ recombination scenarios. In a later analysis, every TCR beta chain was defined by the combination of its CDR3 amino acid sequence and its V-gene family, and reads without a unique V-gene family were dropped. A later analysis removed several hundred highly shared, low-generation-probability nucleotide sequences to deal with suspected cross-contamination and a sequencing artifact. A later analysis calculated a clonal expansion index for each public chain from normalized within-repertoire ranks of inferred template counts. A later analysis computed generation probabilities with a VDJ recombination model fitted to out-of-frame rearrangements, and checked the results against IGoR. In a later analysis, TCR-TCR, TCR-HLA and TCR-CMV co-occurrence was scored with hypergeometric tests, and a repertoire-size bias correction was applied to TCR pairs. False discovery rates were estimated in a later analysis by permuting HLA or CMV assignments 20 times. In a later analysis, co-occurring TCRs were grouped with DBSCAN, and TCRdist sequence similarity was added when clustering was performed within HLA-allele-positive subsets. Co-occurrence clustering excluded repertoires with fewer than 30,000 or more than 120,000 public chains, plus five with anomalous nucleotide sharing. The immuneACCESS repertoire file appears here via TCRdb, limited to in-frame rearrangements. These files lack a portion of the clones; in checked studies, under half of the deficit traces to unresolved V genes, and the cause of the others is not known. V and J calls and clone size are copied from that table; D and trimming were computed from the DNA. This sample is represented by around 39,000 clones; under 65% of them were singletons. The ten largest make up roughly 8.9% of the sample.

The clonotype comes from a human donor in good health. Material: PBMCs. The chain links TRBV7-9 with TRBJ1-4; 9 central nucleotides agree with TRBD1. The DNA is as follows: TGTGCCAGCAGCCGGGACAGGGAACGCGAAAAACTGTTTTTT. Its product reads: CASSRDREREKLFF. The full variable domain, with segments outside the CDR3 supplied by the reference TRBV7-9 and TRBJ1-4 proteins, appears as DTGVSQNPRHKITKRGQNVTFRCDPISEHNRLYWYRQTLGQGPEFLTYFQNEAQLEKSRLLSDRFSAERPKGSFSTLEIQRTEQGDSAMYLCASSRDREREKLFFGSGTQLSVL.